This is a list of T cell receptor beta chains from one sample in a study of blood T cell repertoires in COVID-19. Sequenced by immunoSEQ multiplex PCR; TCRdb stores in-frame clones only, minus some. This sample yields about 350,000 clones, of which 80% to 90% are seen a single time; approximately 5.3% belongs to the top ten. Sequenced sample: PBMCs or T cells enriched from blood (not recorded which). The receptors were sampled from a woman in her twenties or thirties who had recovered from COVID-19. The CDR3 runs from the conserved cysteine through the conserved F or W. A D gene is named only where the DNA matches it firmly. Size values are once, few and many counts, or a class for expanded clones, and some rows have none.

j_call | v_call | d_call | clone_size | cdr3_nt | cdr3_aa
TRBJ1-1 | TRBV30 | TRBD1 | - | TGTGCCTGGAGCCCCGGGACAGGGCTTGAAGCTTTCTTT | CAWSPGTGLEAFF
TRBJ1-2 | TRBV6-1 | - | - | TGTGCCAGCAGTGATCTGGGCCCCTATGGCTACACCTTC | CASSDLGPYGYTF
TRBJ2-3 | TRBV4-2 | - | - | TGTGCCAGCAGCCAAGTTTACTCCAACACAGATACGCAGTATTTT | CASSQVYSNTDTQYF
TRBJ2-1 | TRBV30 | TRBD2 | - | TGTGCCTGGGGCCCCGCGGGGGGGGCTGAGCAGTTCTTC | CAWGPAGGAEQFF
TRBJ1-5 | TRBV6-1 | - | - | TGTGCCAGCAGTGAAGCTACTTATGGAGGTCAGCCCCAGCATTTT | CASSEATYGGQPQHF
TRBJ1-2 | TRBV3-1/TRBV3-2 | TRBD1 | - | TGTGCCAGCAGCAGCATAGCAGGACAGGATGGCTACACCTTC | CASSSIAGQDGYTF
TRBJ1-4 | TRBV5-1 | - | - | TGCGCCAGCAGCCTGGACAGCCCTAATGAAAAACTGTTTTTT | CASSLDSPNEKLFF
TRBJ2-1 | TRBV4-2 | TRBD2 | once | TGTGCCAGCAGCCGCTATCAGCGGGATTCCTACAATGAGCAGTTCTTC | CASSRYQRDSYNEQFF
TRBJ1-5 | TRBV4-3 | - | - | TGCGCCAGCAGCCAGTCCCTCCCCGGGGGAGTTAGCAATCAGCCCCAGCATTTT | CASSQSLPGGVSNQPQHF
TRBJ1-6 | TRBV27 | - | few | TGTGCCAGCAGTCCCGGGGTCGAAAATTCACCCCTCCACTTT | CASSPGVENSPLHF
TRBJ2-3 | TRBV13 | TRBD2 | - | TGTGCCAGCAGCTCAACCGGACTAGCGGGAACCACCACAGATACGCAGTATTTT | CASSSTGLAGTTTDTQYF
TRBJ2-1 | TRBV4-1 | TRBD2 | - | TGCGCCAGCAGCCGCGGTGCGGGAGTTACCTACAATGAGCAGTTCTTC | CASSRGAGVTYNEQFF
TRBJ1-2 | TRBV3-1/TRBV3-2 | - | - | TGTGCCAGCAGCCAAGTGCCAGGTTTAGGCTACACCTTC | CASSQVPGLGYTF
TRBJ1-6 | TRBV2 | TRBD1 | - | TGTGCCAGCATCCGGGACAGGGGTTTGGGGGTACCTTCACCCCTCCACTTT | CASIRDRGLGVPSPLHF
TRBJ1-5 | TRBV27 | - | - | TGTGCCAGCAGGGGTGGGACGGACTATAGCAATCAGCCCCAGCATTTT | CASRGGTDYSNQPQHF
TRBJ2-2 | TRBV7-8 | TRBD1 | - | TGTGCCAGCAGCACCCTATACAGGGGAAACACCGGGGAGCTGTTTTTT | CASSTLYRGNTGELFF
TRBJ1-5 | TRBV30 | - | - | TGTGCCTGGAGTGTATGGGGCAGGGATGTTAAGCCCCAGCATTTT | CAWSVWGRDVKPQHF
TRBJ1-3 | TRBV28 | - | - | TGTGCCAGCAGTTCTCGTAACTCTGGAAACACCATATATTTT | CASSSRNSGNTIYF
TRBJ2-1 | TRBV11-3 | - | once | TGTGCCAGCAGCTTAGAGGCGGGGGCCAGCTCCTACAATGAGCAGTTCTTC | CASSLEAGASSYNEQFF
TRBJ2-3 | TRBV10-3 | TRBD2 | - | TGTGCCATCAGTTCGTACGGGGGGAACACAGATACGCAGTATTTT | CAISSYGGNTDTQYF
TRBJ2-7 | TRBV5-1 | TRBD2 | - | TGCGCCAGCAGCTGGACTAGCGGCAACTACGAGCAGTACTTC | CASSWTSGNYEQYF
TRBJ1-5 | TRBV6-2/TRBV6-3 | TRBD1 | - | TGTGCCAGCAGTTACAGAAGGGACAGGGGAGAGAGCAATCAGCCCCAGCATTTT | CASSYRRDRGESNQPQHF
TRBJ2-2 | TRBV7-2 | TRBD2 | - | TGTGCCAGCACCACACGCGCCGGACTAGCTATGGCCGGGGAGCTGTTTTTT | CASTTRAGLAMAGELFF
TRBJ2-2 | TRBV6-6 | - | once | TGTGCCAGCAGTCCGGGACAAGTTGGGCCTAGGTCCGGGGAGCTGTTTTTT | CASSPGQVGPRSGELFF
TRBJ2-6 | TRBV21-1 | - | - | TGTGCCAGCAGCAAAGACAACTCTGGGGCCAACGTCCTGACTTTC | CASSKDNSGANVLTF
TRBJ1-1 | TRBV11-1 | TRBD1 | - | TGTGCCAGCAGCCCGGGGTCAGGGGGCGTTGACACTGAAGCTTTCTTT | CASSPGSGGVDTEAFF
TRBJ1-1 | TRBV5-1 | - | once | TGCGCCAGTGGGGAGGGTACGGCCTTCCCTGAAGCTTTCTTT | CASGEGTAFPEAFF
TRBJ2-3 | TRBV5-4 | TRBD2 | few | TGTGCCAGCGGGATAGCGGGGGGGGATCTCACAGATACGCAGTATTTT | CASGIAGGDLTDTQYF
TRBJ1-4 | TRBV14 | TRBD1 | - | TGTGCCAGCAGCCGGGACAGGGGTGTCGAAAAACTGTTTTTT | CASSRDRGVEKLFF
TRBJ2-2 | TRBV19 | - | - | TGTGCCAGTAGTTTCACAGGGCGGGAGCTGTTTTTT | CASSFTGRELFF
TRBJ2-1 | TRBV15 | TRBD2 | - | TGTGCCACCAGCGGAAGACTAGCGGGGGGGCACAATGAGCAGTTCTTC | CATSGRLAGGHNEQFF
TRBJ1-5 | TRBV2 | - | few | TGTGCCAGCAGTGAGGAGGTTCAGCCCCAGCATTTT | CASSEEVQPQHF
TRBJ1-6 | TRBV20-1 | - | - | TGCAGTGCTAGTTCTGTATATAATTCACCCCTCCACTTT | CSASSVYNSPLHF
TRBJ2-1 | TRBV28 | - | - | TGTGCCAGCACCAAGGAGGGCACCGTCTACAATGAGCAGTTCTTC | CASTKEGTVYNEQFF
TRBJ2-7 | TRBV11-2 | - | - | TGTGCCAGCAGCTTACTGGTGGCGGGGGAGCAGTACTTC | CASSLLVAGEQYF
TRBJ2-7 | TRBV5-4 | TRBD2 | - | TGTGCCAGCAGCCGGGCCCTAGCGGGGCTCTCCTACGAGCAGTACTTC | CASSRALAGLSYEQYF
TRBJ2-2 | TRBV27 | - | - | TGTGCCAGCAGCCGAAGGGGTCCCGCGAACACCGGGGAGCTGTTTTTT | CASSRRGPANTGELFF
TRBJ1-2 | TRBV12-3/TRBV12-4 | - | - | TGTGCCAGCAGTTTCAGGGTTAGGGATGGCTACACCTTC | CASSFRVRDGYTF
TRBJ2-2 | TRBV5-1 | - | - | TGCGCCAGCAGCTTGCTACCCTACACCGGGGAGCTGTTTTTT | CASSLLPYTGELFF
TRBJ1-2 | TRBV18 | TRBD1 | - | TGTGCCAGCTCACCCGGGACAGGGGGAAACTATGGCTACACCTTC | CASSPGTGGNYGYTF
TRBJ1-2 | TRBV27 | TRBD1 | - | TGTGCCAGCAGTTTATCGGGCCTGGGGGGACAGGGCTATGGCTACACCTTC | CASSLSGLGGQGYGYTF
TRBJ1-1 | TRBV11-2 | - | - | TGTGCCAGCAGCCCCGAGGCAGGGCTCACTGAAGCTTTCTTT | CASSPEAGLTEAFF
TRBJ1-1 | TRBV28 | TRBD1 | few | TGTGCCAGCAGTCCCCTCCGGGACAGGGAAAACACTGAAGCTTTCTTT | CASSPLRDRENTEAFF
TRBJ2-7 | TRBV6-5 | - | - | TGTGCCAGCAGTCTCACGTTGAGCTCCTACGAGCAGTACTTC | CASSLTLSSYEQYF
TRBJ2-5 | TRBV4-2 | - | - | TGTGCCAGCAGCCAAGCCGGGACCGGGAGAATGGGGCAAGAGACCCAGTACTTC | CASSQAGTGRMGQETQYF
TRBJ2-7 | TRBV15 | TRBD1 | - | TGTGCCACACGGCGGGACAGGCCATCCTACGAGCAGTACTTC | CATRRDRPSYEQYF
TRBJ2-5 | TRBV5-1 | - | once | TGCGCCAGCAGCTTGGGGGCGGGGTATTCCCAAGAGACCCAGTACTTC | CASSLGAGYSQETQYF
TRBJ1-5 | TRBV28 | - | - | TGTGCCAGCAACCCTCCGTGGTCCACAGGGCCCCAGCATTTT | CASNPPWSTGPQHF
TRBJ2-1 | TRBV4-2 | - | - | TGTGCCAGCAGCCAAGAATATCAATCCGTCTTTGTGGCTGAGCAGTTCTTC | CASSQEYQSVFVAEQFF
TRBJ2-7 | TRBV7-2 | TRBD1 | - | TGTGCCAGCAGCTTGCCTAACCTAGGGACAGACCTCGAGCAGTACTTC | CASSLPNLGTDLEQYF
TRBJ2-2 | TRBV21-1 | - | - | TGTGCCAGCAGCAAAGATTCGACAGGTTTGGGGAACACCGGGGAGCTGTTTTTT | CASSKDSTGLGNTGELFF
TRBJ2-3 | TRBV4-3 | - | - | TGCGCCAGCAGCCAAGGGACACCTGCCACAGATACGCAGTATTTT | CASSQGTPATDTQYF
TRBJ1-6 | TRBV28 | TRBD1 | - | TGTGCCAGCAGCCCTAGACAGGGTATGGGTTCACCCCTCCACTTT | CASSPRQGMGSPLHF
TRBJ1-1 | TRBV28 | - | once | TGTGCCAGCAGACATATCAGGGAGAACACTGAAGCTTTCTTT | CASRHIRENTEAFF
TRBJ2-3 | TRBV6-2/TRBV6-3 | - | - | TGTGCCAGCAGTAGAGGAGGGGTCAGCACAGATACGCAGTATTTT | CASSRGGVSTDTQYF